The 14 T cell receptor beta chains presented below share a single source sample, sequenced in a study of OX40 agonist ivuxolimab in advanced cancers. Clones were sequenced by immunoSEQ multiplex PCR, and TCRdb holds only the in-frame ones, with some missing. The sample lists 100,000 or so clones; 90% to 96% were seen once. This specimen consisted of CD4+ or CD8+ T cells sorted from blood, obtained in a trial of the OX40 agonist ivuxolimab. These receptors originate from an adult with an advanced solid tumor such as melanoma, head and neck, liver or kidney cancer.

In DNA, the CDR3 is TGTGCCAGCAGTTTGGAGACCTTTTCTGGGAACACTGAAGCTTTCTTT. It specifies CASSLETFSGNTEAFF. This chain uses TRBV28 with TRBJ1-1; D is ambiguous. The germline CDR1 and CDR2 sequences are MDHEN and SYDVKM. Deletions cut 3 bases from V and 1 base from J, with 15 bases between. The CDR3 has 16 residues.

This clone showed up just once. At one end, the junction sequence differs from germline, possibly due to a read error. The chain employs TRBV27 and TRBJ2-7; 9 bases are shared with TRBD1. CDR1 and CDR2 from the germline V gene are MNHEY and SMNVEV (reference sequence). The CDR3 runs to 14 residues. The CDR3 DNA is TGTGCCAGCACTTTACAGGGGGCGCTGGACGAGCAGTACTTC. The encoded protein is CASTLQGALDEQYF.

The chain employs TRBV4-2 and TRBJ2-7; D is unclear. The germline gives CDR1 LGHNA, CDR2 YNFKEQ. CDR3 size: 12 residues. V shed 8 bases and J shed 3 bases, with 11 bases lying between them. CDR3: CASVGPFYEQYF. In nucleotides, the CDR3 is TGTGCCAGCGTCGGACCCTTCTACGAGCAGTACTTC.

The chain links TRBV4-1 to TRBJ1-5; TRBD1 matches at 8 bases. V trimming: 1 base; J trimming: 2 bases; junction bases outside the gene matches: 7. Looked up from germline, CDR1 is MGHRA and CDR2 is YSYEKL. The CDR3 covers 17 residues. For the CDR3, the DNA is TGCGCCAGCAGCCAAGTCCAGGGGGCACCGGGCAATCAGCCCCAGCATTTT. It encodes CASSQVQGAPGNQPQHF.

Here the CDR3 reads CASRIAALGANVLTF. The CDR3 DNA is TGTGCCAGCAGGATAGCTGCACTCGGGGCCAACGTCCTGACTTTC. The chain couples TRBV27 to TRBJ2-6, with no clear D. With 6 bases removed from V and 4 bases from J, the gap between germline ends came to 13 bases. Germline lookup yields CDR1 MNHEY and CDR2 SMNVEV (reference sequence). CDR3 size: 15 residues.

The chain recombines TRBV9 with TRBJ2-7, with a weak D call TRBD2 (6 bases). Per germline, CDR1 SGDLS and CDR2 YYNGEE. The CDR3 sequence is 15 residues long. V lost 3 bases to trimming and J lost 0 bases, with 13 bases between them. CDR3 sequence (DNA): TGTGCCAGCAGCGCGGGGGACGGAAGCTCCTACGAGCAGTACTTC. Its translation: CASSAGDGSSYEQYF.

The chain links TRBV9 to TRBJ2-7, with TRBD1 matching over 11 bases. CDR3 length: 16 amino acids. Germline V gene sequence: CDR1 SGDLS, CDR2 YYNGEE. V lost 4 bases, J lost 5 bases, and 11 bases stayed unmatched. The CDR3 loop is CASSPEGTGGWDEQYF. In DNA, the CDR3 is TGTGCCAGCAGCCCCGAGGGGACAGGGGGGTGGGACGAGCAGTACTTC.

The rearrangement uses TRBV19 and TRBJ2-7; the D gene is possibly TRBD1 (6 bases). There are 15 residues in the CDR3. V was shortened by 1 base and J by 0 bases, with 10 bases between the two germline ends. Germline V gives CDR1 LNHDA, CDR2 SQIVND (reference sequence). CDR3 loop: CASSIGRGLSYEQYF. DNA for the CDR3: TGTGCCAGTAGTATAGGCAGGGGCCTCTCCTACGAGCAGTACTTC.

The J gene is TRBJ1-6, the V gene TRBV6-5; possibly TRBD1 for D (5 bases). This CDR3 comprises 13 residues. With 1 base removed from V and 10 bases from J, the gap between germline ends came to 8 bases. Germline CDR1 reads MNHEY; CDR2 reads SVGAGI. The CDR3 region is CASSYWGSSPLHF. In DNA, the CDR3 is TGTGCCAGCAGTTACTGGGGGAGCTCACCCCTCCACTTT.

This rearrangement joins TRBV12-5 to TRBJ1-5; D is perhaps TRBD1 (6 bases). Trimming stripped 1 base from V and 0 bases from J, with 7 bases between. The CDR3 is 15 residues long. CDR1 is LGHNT and CDR2 is FRNRAP in the germline V gene. The CDR3: CASGLGQDSNQPQHF. In DNA, the CDR3 is TGTGCTAGTGGTTTGGGACAGGATAGCAATCAGCCCCAGCATTTT.

The V and J genes are TRBV15 and TRBJ1-1; no reliable D call. With 0 bases removed from V and 4 bases from J, the gap between germline ends came to 9 bases. This CDR3 is built from 14 residues. The germline V gene has CDR1 LNHNV and CDR2 YYDKDF (reference sequence). In DNA form, the CDR3 reads TGTGCCACCAGCAGAGAGGGCGGTAGCACTGAAGCTTTCTTT. This sequence encodes CATSREGGSTEAFF.

This chain joins TRBV27 and TRBJ2-7; unclear D gene. V lost 6 bases, J lost 2 bases, and 11 bases lay in between. CDR1 and CDR2 from the germline V gene are MNHEY and SMNVEV (reference sequence). CDR3 size: 13 residues. The CDR3 reads CASSPRGPYEQYF. As DNA, the CDR3 is TGTGCCAGCAGCCCCCGCGGTCCCTACGAGCAGTACTTC.

The V and J genes are TRBV18 and TRBJ1-3, with D hard to call. Germline CDR1 reads KGHSH; CDR2 reads LQKENI. This CDR3 contains 11 residues. Trimming left V 3 bases short and J 3 bases short, with 0 bases between. Here the CDR3 reads CASSPGNTIYF. The CDR3 bases are TGTGCCAGCTCACCTGGAAACACCATATATTTT. The full variable domain, its missing parts supplied by reference TRBV18 and TRBJ1-3, is NAGVMQNPRHLVRRRGQEARLRCSPMKGHSHVYWYRQLPEEGLKFMVYLQKENIIDESGMPKERFSAEFPKEGPSILRIQQVVRGDSAAYFCASSPGNTIYFGEGSWLTVV.

CDR3 loop: CASSYLANSYEQYF. CDR3 bases: TGTGCCAGCAGCTATCTAGCGAACTCCTACGAGCAGTACTTC. The chain recombines TRBV7-9 with TRBJ2-7, with a weak D call TRBD2 (6 bases). Germline V gene data show CDR1 as SEHNR and CDR2 as FQNEAQ (reference sequence). The CDR3 runs 14 residues. Trimming took off 4 bases at V and 0 bases at J, with 10 bases between the two ends.